The subject of this entry is one T cell receptor beta chain. Between the trimmed V and J ends, which lost 4 bases and 3 bases, there was a span of 4 bases. The CDR3 sequence is 11 residues long. Germline loops: CDR1 SGHTA, CDR2 FQGNSA. Assay used: immunoSEQ multiplex PCR; TCRdb lists only in-frame clones, some missing. Of 85,000 to 130,000 clones listed, roughly nine tenths are singletons. The data were taken from a study of OX40 agonist ivuxolimab in advanced cancers. Study background: Hepatocellular carcinoma, melanoma, renal cell or head and neck cancer occurred in dose-escalation patients.

The sequence was obtained from an adult with an advanced solid tumor such as melanoma, head and neck, liver or kidney cancer. The specimen comprised CD4+ or CD8+ T cells sorted from blood, sampled in a trial of the OX40 agonist ivuxolimab. V usage is TRBV7-2 and J usage is TRBJ2-7; D uncertain. Here the CDR3 reads CASSSNYEQYF. Written as DNA, the CDR3 is TGTGCCAGCAGCTCTAACTACGAGCAGTACTTC. The entire variable domain, with the rest obtained from reference TRBV7-2 and TRBJ2-7, is as follows: GAGVSQSPSNKVTEKGKDVELRCDPISGHTALYWYRQSLGQGLEFLIYFQGNSAPDKSGLPSDRFSAERTGGSVSTLTIQRTQQEDSAVYLCASSSNYEQYFGPGTRLTVT.